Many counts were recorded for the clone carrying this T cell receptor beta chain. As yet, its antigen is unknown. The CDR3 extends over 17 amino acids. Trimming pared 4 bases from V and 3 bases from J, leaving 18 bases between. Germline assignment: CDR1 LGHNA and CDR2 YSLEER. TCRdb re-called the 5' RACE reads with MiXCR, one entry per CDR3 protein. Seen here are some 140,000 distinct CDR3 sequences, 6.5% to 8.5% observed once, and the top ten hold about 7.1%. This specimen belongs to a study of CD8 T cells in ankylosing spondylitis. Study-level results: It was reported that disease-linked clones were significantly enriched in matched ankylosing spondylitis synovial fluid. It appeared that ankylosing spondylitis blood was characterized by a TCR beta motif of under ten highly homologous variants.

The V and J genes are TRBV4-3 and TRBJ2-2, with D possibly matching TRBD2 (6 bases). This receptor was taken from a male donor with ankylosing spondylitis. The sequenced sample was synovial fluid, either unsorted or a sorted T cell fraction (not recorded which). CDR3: CASSRGFGGRYTGELFF. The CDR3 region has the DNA TGCGCCAGCAGCCGAGGTTTCGGGGGAAGGTACACCGGGGAGCTGTTTTTT.